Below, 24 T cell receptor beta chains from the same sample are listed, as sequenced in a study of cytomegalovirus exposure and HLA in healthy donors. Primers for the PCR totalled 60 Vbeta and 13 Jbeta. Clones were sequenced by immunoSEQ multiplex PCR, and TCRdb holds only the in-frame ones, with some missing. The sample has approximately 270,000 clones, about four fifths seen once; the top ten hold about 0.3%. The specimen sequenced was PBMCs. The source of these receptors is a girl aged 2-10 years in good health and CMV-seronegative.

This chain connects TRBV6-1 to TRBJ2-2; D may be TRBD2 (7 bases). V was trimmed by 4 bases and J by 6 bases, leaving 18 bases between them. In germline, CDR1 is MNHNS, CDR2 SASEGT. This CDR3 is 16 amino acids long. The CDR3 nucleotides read TGTGCCAGCAGTGTTTTGCGGGGGCATAGCGCCGGGGAGCTGTTTTTT. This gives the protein CASSVLRGHSAGELFF.

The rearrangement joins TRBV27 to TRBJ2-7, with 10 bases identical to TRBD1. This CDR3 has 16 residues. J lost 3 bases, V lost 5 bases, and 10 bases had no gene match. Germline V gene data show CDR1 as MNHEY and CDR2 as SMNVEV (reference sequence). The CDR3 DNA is TGTGCCAGCAGTACGAACCCGGGACAGGGGAACTACGAGCAGTACTTC. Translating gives CASSTNPGQGNYEQYF.

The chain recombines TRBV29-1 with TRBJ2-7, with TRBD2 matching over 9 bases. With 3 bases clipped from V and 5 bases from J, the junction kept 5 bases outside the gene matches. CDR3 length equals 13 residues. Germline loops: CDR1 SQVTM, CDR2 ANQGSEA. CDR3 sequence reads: CSVDGGRADEQYF. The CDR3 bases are TGCAGCGTTGACGGCGGGAGGGCCGACGAGCAGTACTTC.

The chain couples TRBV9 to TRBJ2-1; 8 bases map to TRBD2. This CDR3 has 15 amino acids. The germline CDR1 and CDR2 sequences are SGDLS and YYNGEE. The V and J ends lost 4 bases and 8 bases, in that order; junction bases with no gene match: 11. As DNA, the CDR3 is TGTGCCAGCAGCTTAGTAGCGGGAAAGGGGGATGAGCAGTTCTTC. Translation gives CASSLVAGKGDEQFF.

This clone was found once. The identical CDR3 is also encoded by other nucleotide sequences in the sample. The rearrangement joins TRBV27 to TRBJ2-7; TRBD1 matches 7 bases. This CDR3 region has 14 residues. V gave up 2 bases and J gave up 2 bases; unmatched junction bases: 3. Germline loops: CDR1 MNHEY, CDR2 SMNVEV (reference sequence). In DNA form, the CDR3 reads TGTGCCAGCAGTTTAGGTCAGGGGGCCTACGAGCAGTACTTC. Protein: CASSLGQGAYEQYF.

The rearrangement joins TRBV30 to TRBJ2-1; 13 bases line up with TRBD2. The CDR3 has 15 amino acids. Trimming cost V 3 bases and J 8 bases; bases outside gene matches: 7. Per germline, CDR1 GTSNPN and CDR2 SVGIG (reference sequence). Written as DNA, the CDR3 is TGTGCCTGGAGCCCGGGACTAGCGGGGTTCGATGAGCAGTTCTTC. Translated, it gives CAWSPGLAGFDEQFF.

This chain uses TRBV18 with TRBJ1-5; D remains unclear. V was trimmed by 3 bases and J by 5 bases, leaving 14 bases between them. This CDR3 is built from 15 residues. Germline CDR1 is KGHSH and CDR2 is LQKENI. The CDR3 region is CASSPRAAHDQPQHF. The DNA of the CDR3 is TGTGCCAGCTCACCGAGGGCAGCTCACGATCAGCCCCAGCATTTT.

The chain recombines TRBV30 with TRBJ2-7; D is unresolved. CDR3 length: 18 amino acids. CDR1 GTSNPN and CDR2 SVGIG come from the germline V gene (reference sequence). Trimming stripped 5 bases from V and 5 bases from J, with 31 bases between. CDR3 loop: CAWQHSIGHSALANEQYF. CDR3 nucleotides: TGTGCCTGGCAACACTCTATTGGGCATTCGGCCTTGGCGAACGAGCAGTACTTC.

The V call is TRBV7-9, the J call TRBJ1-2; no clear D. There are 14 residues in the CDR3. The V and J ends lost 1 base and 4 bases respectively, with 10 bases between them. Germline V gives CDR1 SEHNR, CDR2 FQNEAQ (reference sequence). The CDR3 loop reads CASSLVYEAYGYTF. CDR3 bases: TGTGCCAGCAGCTTAGTGTATGAGGCCTATGGCTACACCTTC.

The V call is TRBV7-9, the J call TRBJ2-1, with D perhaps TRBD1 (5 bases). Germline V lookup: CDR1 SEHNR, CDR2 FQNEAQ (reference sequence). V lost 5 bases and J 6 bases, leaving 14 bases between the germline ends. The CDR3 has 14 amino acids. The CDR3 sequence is CASSGYQQGNEQFF. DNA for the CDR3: TGTGCCAGCAGCGGGTACCAGCAGGGCAATGAGCAGTTCTTC.

DNA for the CDR3: TGCAGCGTTGAAGAGTTCGCGTCCTCTGGAAACACCATATATTTT. Translating it yields CSVEEFASSGNTIYF. The gene calls are TRBV29-1 and TRBJ1-3; D unclear. Deletions cut 0 bases from V and 0 bases from J, with 9 bases between. This CDR3 has 15 residues. Germline V gene sequence: CDR1 SQVTM, CDR2 ANQGSEA.

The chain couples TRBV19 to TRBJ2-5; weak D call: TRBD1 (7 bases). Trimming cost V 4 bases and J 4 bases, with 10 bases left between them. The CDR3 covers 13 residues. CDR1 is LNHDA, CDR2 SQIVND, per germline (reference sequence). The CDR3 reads CASSNQGGETQYF. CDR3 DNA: TGTGCCAGTAGTAACCAGGGGGGAGAGACCCAGTACTTC.

This CDR3 is CASTMTGVDSPLHF. As DNA, the CDR3 is TGTGCCAGCACAATGACAGGGGTGGACTCACCCCTCCACTTT. This chain links TRBV2 with TRBJ1-6, with TRBD1 matching over 8 bases. The germline V gene encodes CDR1 SNHLY and CDR2 FYNNEI. The CDR3 loop spans 14 amino acids. V was clipped by 7 bases and J by 10 bases; unmatched bases: 9.

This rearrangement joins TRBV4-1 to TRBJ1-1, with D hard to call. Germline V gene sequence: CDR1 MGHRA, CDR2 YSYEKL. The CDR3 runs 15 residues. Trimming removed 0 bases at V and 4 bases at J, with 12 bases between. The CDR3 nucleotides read TGCGCCAGCAGCCAAGAGGGTCGAGCGGGCACTGAAGCTTTCTTT. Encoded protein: CASSQEGRAGTEAFF.

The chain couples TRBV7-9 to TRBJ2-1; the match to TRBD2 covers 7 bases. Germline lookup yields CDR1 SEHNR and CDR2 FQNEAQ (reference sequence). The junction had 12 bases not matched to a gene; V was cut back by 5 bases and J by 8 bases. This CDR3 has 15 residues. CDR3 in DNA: TGTGCCAGCAGCCCGACCTTGACTAGCAGCTATGAGCAGTTCTTC. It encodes CASSPTLTSSYEQFF.

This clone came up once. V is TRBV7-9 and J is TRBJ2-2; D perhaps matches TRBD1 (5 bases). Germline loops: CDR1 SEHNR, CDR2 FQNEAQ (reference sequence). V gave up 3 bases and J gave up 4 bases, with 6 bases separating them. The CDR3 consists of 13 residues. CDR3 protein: CASSFQGTGELFF. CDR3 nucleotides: TGTGCCAGCAGCTTCCAGGGCACCGGGGAGCTGTTTTTT. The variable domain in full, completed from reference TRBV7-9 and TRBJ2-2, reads DTGVSQNPRHKITKRGQNVTFRCDPISEHNRLYWYRQTLGQGPEFLTYFQNEAQLEKSRLLSDRFSAERPKGSFSTLEIQRTEQGDSAMYLCASSFQGTGELFFGEGSRLTVL.

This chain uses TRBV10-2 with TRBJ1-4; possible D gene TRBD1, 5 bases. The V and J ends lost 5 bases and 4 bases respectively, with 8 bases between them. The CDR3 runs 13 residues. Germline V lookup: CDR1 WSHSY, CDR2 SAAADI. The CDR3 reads CASSRTLNEKLFF. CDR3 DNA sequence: TGCGCCAGCAGTCGGACACTTAATGAAAAACTGTTTTTT.

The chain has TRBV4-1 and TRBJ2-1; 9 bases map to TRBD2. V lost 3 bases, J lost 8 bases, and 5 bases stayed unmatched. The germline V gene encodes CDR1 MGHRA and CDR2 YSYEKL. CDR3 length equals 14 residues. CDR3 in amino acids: CASSHRREGDEQFF. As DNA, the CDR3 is TGCGCCAGCAGCCACCGGCGGGAGGGCGATGAGCAGTTCTTC.

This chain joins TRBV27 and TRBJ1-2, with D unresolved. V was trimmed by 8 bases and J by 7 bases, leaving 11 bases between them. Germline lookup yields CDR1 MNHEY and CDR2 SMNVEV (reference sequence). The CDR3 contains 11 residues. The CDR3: CASRSASGYTF. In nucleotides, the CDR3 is TGTGCCAGCCGGAGCGCGTCTGGCTACACCTTC.

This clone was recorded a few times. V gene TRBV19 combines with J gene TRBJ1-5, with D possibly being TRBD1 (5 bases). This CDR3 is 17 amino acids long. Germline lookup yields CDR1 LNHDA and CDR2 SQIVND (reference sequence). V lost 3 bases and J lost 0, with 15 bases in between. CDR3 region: CASSMGQGRYSNQPQHF. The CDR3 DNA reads TGTGCCAGTAGTATGGGGCAGGGCCGATATAGCAATCAGCCCCAGCATTTT. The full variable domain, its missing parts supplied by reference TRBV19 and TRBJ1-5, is DGGITQSPKYLFRKEGQNVTLSCEQNLNHDAMYWYRQDPGQGLRLIYYSQIVNDFQKGDIAEGYSVSREKKESFPLTVTSAQKNPTAFYLCASSMGQGRYSNQPQHFGDGTRLSIL.

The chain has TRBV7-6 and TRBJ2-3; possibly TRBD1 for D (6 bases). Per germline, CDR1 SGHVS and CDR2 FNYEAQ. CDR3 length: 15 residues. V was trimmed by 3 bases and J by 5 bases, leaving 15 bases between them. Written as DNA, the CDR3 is TGTGCCAGCAGCTTTTTCAGGGGTTCCGGAGATACGCAGTATTTT. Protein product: CASSFFRGSGDTQYF.

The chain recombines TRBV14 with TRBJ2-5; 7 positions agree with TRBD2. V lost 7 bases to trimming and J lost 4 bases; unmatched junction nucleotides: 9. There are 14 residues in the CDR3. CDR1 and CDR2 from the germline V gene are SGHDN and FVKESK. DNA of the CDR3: TGTGCCAGCAATCCTGGGACGGGGGGAGAGACCCAGTACTTC. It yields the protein CASNPGTGGETQYF.

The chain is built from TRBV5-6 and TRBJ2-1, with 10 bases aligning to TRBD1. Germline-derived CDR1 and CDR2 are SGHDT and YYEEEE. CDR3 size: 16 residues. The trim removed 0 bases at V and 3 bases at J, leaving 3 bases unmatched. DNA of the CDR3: TGTGCCAGCAGCTTGGGGGACAGGGGTCTCTACAATGAGCAGTTCTTC. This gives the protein CASSLGDRGLYNEQFF. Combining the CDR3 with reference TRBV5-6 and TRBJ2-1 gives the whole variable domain DAGVTQSPTHLIKTRGQQVTLRCSPKSGHDTVSWYQQALGQGPQFIFQYYEEEERQRGNFPDRFSGHQFPNYSSELNVNALLLGDSALYLCASSLGDRGLYNEQFFGPGTRLTVL.

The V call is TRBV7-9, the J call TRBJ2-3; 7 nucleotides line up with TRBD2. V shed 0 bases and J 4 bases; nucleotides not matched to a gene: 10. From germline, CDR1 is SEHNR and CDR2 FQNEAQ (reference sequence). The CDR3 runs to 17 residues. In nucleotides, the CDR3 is TGTGCCAGCAGCTTAGCGGGAGGGCTAGGAAGTTCAGATACGCAGTATTTT. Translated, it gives CASSLAGGLGSSDTQYF.